These 32 T cell receptor beta chains share one sample of origin, sequenced in a study of beta chain features in type 1 diabetes. Study results and caveats: People with Type 1 diabetes carried modestly yet significantly shorter TCRB CDR3s in all four CD4+ subsets.

What was sequenced were expressed TCRB transcripts, since all of the isolated RNA had been reverse transcribed. The assay was immunoSEQ multiplex PCR, and TCRdb's table has in-frame clones only and misses some. The sample consists of 600,000 or so clones, more than 13% of them appearing once. For these receptors, no antigen is known. The sample was naive CD4+ T cells from blood. These TCRs come from a man between 18 and 35 years old with type 1 diabetes.

The sample holds a few counts of this clone. In nucleotides, the CDR3 is TGCGCCAGCAGCTTGGAGGGGTATGGAAATCAGCCCCAGCATTTT. It yields the protein CASSLEGYGNQPQHF. The chain links TRBV5-1 to TRBJ1-5; D possibly corresponds to TRBD1 (5 bases). Trimming cost V 0 bases and J 4 bases, with 11 bases left between them. This CDR3 is built from 15 residues. Germline CDR1 is SGHRS and CDR2 is YFSETQ. Full variable domain (outside the CDR3, taken from reference TRBV5-1 and TRBJ1-5): KAGVTQTPRYLIKTRGQQVTLSCSPISGHRSVSWYQQTPGQGLQFLFEYFSETQRNKGNFPGRFSGRQFSNSRSEMNVSTLELGDSALYLCASSLEGYGNQPQHFGDGTRLSIL.

This clone was observed a few times. The chain is built from TRBV6-1 and TRBJ1-5; D unresolved. Trimming shortened V by 2 bases and J by 7 bases, and 9 bases separated the two germline ends. CDR1 is MNHNS and CDR2 is SASEGT in the germline V gene. The CDR3 has 13 amino acids. Here the CDR3 DNA reads TGTGCCAGCAGTGAACTATTCGGGCAGCCCCAGCATTTT. This sequence encodes CASSELFGQPQHF.

There are a few counts of this clone. V is TRBV11-3 and J is TRBJ2-1; TRBD2 matches 14 bases. With 1 base clipped from V and 8 bases from J, the junction kept 10 bases outside the gene matches. This CDR3 region has 18 residues. Germline values: CDR1 SGHNT, CDR2 YENEEA. The CDR3 sequence: CASSLGTSGRPLGYEQFF. The CDR3 DNA sequence: TGTGCCAGCAGCTTAGGGACTAGCGGGAGGCCCCTTGGGTATGAGCAGTTCTTC.

The chain links TRBV7-2 to TRBJ1-2, with D possibly matching TRBD1 (5 bases). V was trimmed by 5 bases and J by 1 base, leaving 8 bases between them. The CDR3 length is 13 residues. Germline V gives CDR1 SGHTA, CDR2 FQGNSA. CDR3 sequence (DNA): TGTGCCAGCAGCCCAGGGCGTAACTATGGCTACACCTTC. Encoded protein: CASSPGRNYGYTF.

This clone was seen a few times. This sequence joins TRBV28 and TRBJ2-5; 13 bases match TRBD2. The CDR3 loop spans 18 amino acids. Germline CDR1 reads MDHEN; CDR2 reads SYDVKM. With 6 bases clipped from V and 2 bases from J, the junction kept 12 bases outside the gene matches. Here the CDR3 DNA reads TGTGCCAGCAGGGGTTTGAGGGGACTAGCGGGGCCTCAAGAGACCCAGTACTTC. Protein sequence: CASRGLRGLAGPQETQYF.

The rearrangement uses TRBV5-1 and TRBJ1-1; D might be TRBD1 (5 bases). V dropped 2 bases and J dropped 3 bases, with 14 bases sitting between them. The CDR3 is 15 amino acids. Germline CDR1 reads SGHRS; CDR2 reads YFSETQ. The CDR3, as DNA: TGCGCCAGCAGCTTAGGATCGGGACGGGACACTGAAGCTTTCTTT. Translation gives CASSLGSGRDTEAFF.

The chain carries TRBV15 and TRBJ2-2; D ambiguous. The CDR3 spans 13 residues. CDR1 is LNHNV and CDR2 is YYDKDF in the germline V gene (reference sequence). V lost 1 base, J lost 8 bases, and 8 bases lay in between. The CDR3 sequence: CATSRVGGGELFF. The CDR3 nucleotides are TGTGCCACCAGCAGAGTTGGTGGGGGGGAGCTGTTTTTT.

The chain employs TRBV11-2 and TRBJ2-1; D not certain. Germline V CDR1 and CDR2: SGHAT, FQNNGV. CDR3 size: 14 residues. Between the trimmed V and J ends, which lost 5 bases and 5 bases, there was a span of 13 bases. The DNA of the CDR3 is TGTGCCAGCAGCACTTCTCGACCCGACAATGAGCAGTTCTTC. This translates into CASSTSRPDNEQFF.

Only a few counts were recorded for this clone. The gene calls are TRBV19 and TRBJ2-7; 7 nucleotides agree with TRBD1. The CDR3 totals 15 residues. The J segment lost 0 bases and the V segment lost 4 bases, leaving 6 bases of the junction unmatched. CDR1 is LNHDA, CDR2 SQIVND, per germline (reference sequence). The CDR3 loop is CASSTNRGSSYEQYF. The CDR3 DNA is TGTGCCAGTAGTACAAACAGGGGAAGCTCCTACGAGCAGTACTTC.

The chain couples TRBV10-3 to TRBJ2-5; TRBD2 is a possible D gene (7 bases). CDR1 and CDR2 (germline): ENHRY, SYGVKD. The V gene lost 3 bases and the J gene lost 4 bases, with 12 bases spanning the gap. The CDR3 totals 14 residues. CDR3 DNA: TGTGCCATCAGTGATGCGGGGGCGCGAGAGACCCAGTACTTC. Translating gives CAISDAGARETQYF.

This clone was counted a few times. The gene calls are TRBV30 and TRBJ1-1, with unresolved D. The germline gives CDR1 GTSNPN, CDR2 SVGIG (reference sequence). Trimming took off 0 bases at V and 12 bases at J, with 17 bases between the two ends. The CDR3 is made up of 13 amino acids. The CDR3 reads CAWSVLIEGRPFF. The CDR3 coding sequence is TGTGCCTGGAGTGTACTTATTGAGGGTAGGCCTTTCTTT.

This clone occurred a few times. The chain couples TRBV11-2 to TRBJ2-7; D is perhaps TRBD2 (5 bases). Germline assignment: CDR1 SGHAT and CDR2 FQNNGV. The CDR3 totals 14 residues. The germline V and J ends were trimmed by 7 bases and 4 bases, with 17 bases remaining between them. The CDR3 spells CASTPERLGYEQYF. CDR3 coding DNA: TGTGCCAGCACCCCCGAGCGGTTGGGATACGAGCAGTACTTC.

The rearrangement uses TRBV7-2 and TRBJ1-5; a possible D gene is TRBD1 (6 bases). The CDR3 extends over 15 amino acids. Deletions cut 2 bases from V and 2 bases from J, with 10 bases between. CDR1 is SGHTA, CDR2 FQGNSA, per germline. Written as DNA, the CDR3 is TGTGCCAGCAGCTTATCAGGGGCGGGCAATCAGCCCCAGCATTTT. Translation: CASSLSGAGNQPQHF.

This clone was found a few times. The V call is TRBV5-4, the J call TRBJ2-5; TRBD2 is a possible D gene (7 bases). Germline values: CDR1 SGHNT, CDR2 YYREEE (reference sequence). The CDR3 runs to 15 residues. V was clipped by 5 bases and J by 3 bases, with 17 bases between them. The CDR3 region is CASRPTRGGEETQYF. The DNA of the CDR3 is TGTGCCAGCAGACCCACCCGAGGGGGGGAAGAGACCCAGTACTTC.

This clone was found a few times. The rearrangement uses TRBV7-9 and TRBJ2-6; tentative D call: TRBD1 (5 bases). V lost 8 bases to trimming and J lost 0 bases, with 8 bases between them. Germline V lookup: CDR1 SEHNR, CDR2 FQNEAQ (reference sequence). This CDR3 has 14 residues. The DNA for the CDR3 is TGTGCCAGCGACAGAAACTCTGGGGCCAACGTCCTGACTTTC. Amino acids: CASDRNSGANVLTF.

J is TRBJ2-3 and V is TRBV15, with 7 bases identical to TRBD1. The V gene end was trimmed by 8 bases and the J gene end by 1 base; junction bases not matched to a gene: 9. The CDR3 has 15 amino acids. Germline loops: CDR1 LNHNV, CDR2 YYDKDF (reference sequence). In DNA, the CDR3 is TGTGCCACCGGCACATTAACAGGGGGCACAGATACGCAGTATTTT. It yields the protein CATGTLTGGTDTQYF. Together with reference TRBV15 and TRBJ2-3, the CDR3 gives the full variable domain: DAMVIQNPRYQVTQFGKPVTLSCSQTLNHNVMYWYQQKSSQAPKLLFHYYDKDFNNEADTPDNFQSRRPNTSFCFLDIRSPGLGDTAMYLCATGTLTGGTDTQYFGPGTRLTVL.

Of note for this clone: The sample contains more than one DNA sequence encoding this CDR3. The chain employs TRBV5-4 and TRBJ1-2; 7 nucleotides line up with TRBD1. The germline CDR1 and CDR2 sequences are SGHNT and YYREEE (reference sequence). This CDR3 region has 13 residues. J lost 1 base, V lost 4 bases, and 1 base had no gene match. The CDR3 region has the DNA TGTGCCAGCAGCCGGGACAGTAACTATGGCTACACCTTC. It is translated as CASSRDSNYGYTF.

This sequence joins TRBV7-9 and TRBJ2-3; the D gene is possibly TRBD1 (5 bases). This CDR3 is 15 amino acids long. Trimming shortened V by 5 bases and J by 3 bases, and 15 bases separated the two germline ends. The germline gives CDR1 SEHNR, CDR2 FQNEAQ (reference sequence). CDR3 protein: CASSPLARATDTQYF. The CDR3 nucleotides are TGTGCCAGCAGCCCCTTAGCCAGGGCGACAGATACGCAGTATTTT.

This clone was recorded a few times. This chain joins TRBV2 and TRBJ2-5; D not certain. Trimming took off 7 bases at V and 1 base at J, with 13 bases between the two ends. Germline-derived CDR1 and CDR2 are SNHLY and FYNNEI. This CDR3 has 14 residues. In nucleotides, the CDR3 is TGTGCCAGCAAGGAGATGTCGGTCCAAGAGACCCAGTACTTC. It translates to CASKEMSVQETQYF.

This rearrangement joins TRBV11-3 to TRBJ2-5; possible D gene TRBD1, 5 bases. The ends were cut back, 3 bases at V and 3 bases at J, with 8 bases in the middle. The length of the CDR3 is 13 residues. Germline values: CDR1 SGHNT, CDR2 YENEEA. DNA of the CDR3: TGTGCCAGCAGCTTGGACAAAAAAGAGACCCAGTACTTC. It specifies CASSLDKKETQYF.

This chain connects TRBV11-2 to TRBJ2-5, with TRBD1 matching 12 bases. The J segment lost 2 bases and the V segment lost 3 bases, leaving 4 bases of the junction unmatched. CDR1 and CDR2 from the germline V gene are SGHAT and FQNNGV. This CDR3 is built from 16 residues. CDR3 region: CASSLGQGALQETQYF. The CDR3 DNA reads as TGTGCCAGCAGCTTGGGACAGGGGGCGCTGCAAGAGACCCAGTACTTC.

This clone has a handful of counts. The V call is TRBV7-2, the J call TRBJ2-3; D is perhaps TRBD1 (6 bases). The germline V and J ends were trimmed by 2 bases and 0 bases, with 21 bases remaining between them. Germline assignment: CDR1 SGHTA and CDR2 FQGNSA. The CDR3 has 19 residues. CDR3 sequence reads: CASSLNVWAQGSSTDTQYF. CDR3 DNA: TGTGCCAGCAGCTTAAACGTTTGGGCACAGGGATCTAGCACAGATACGCAGTATTTT.

This clone was counted only a few times. The rearrangement links TRBV7-2 to TRBJ1-1; TRBD1 might be the D (5 bases). The germline V gene has CDR1 SGHTA and CDR2 FQGNSA. Trimming left V 5 bases short and J 9 bases short, with 13 bases between. The CDR3 runs to 12 residues. The CDR3 DNA is TGTGCCAGCAGCGCAAACAGGCCCCAAGCTTTCTTT. Its protein product is CASSANRPQAFF.

This clone occurred a few times. The chain couples TRBV7-2 to TRBJ2-5; D not certain. Germline V gives CDR1 SGHTA, CDR2 FQGNSA. The CDR3 has 14 amino acids. V lost 1 base and J lost 4, with 10 bases in between. CDR3 amino acids: CASSLGALRETQYF. The CDR3 bases are TGTGCCAGCAGCTTAGGGGCCCTTCGAGAGACCCAGTACTTC.

This clone was seen a handful of times. This chain joins TRBV7-2 and TRBJ2-1, with TRBD2 matching over 9 bases. J gave up 11 bases and V 1 base, and 3 bases lay outside the gene matches. This CDR3 has 13 amino acids. From germline, CDR1 is SGHTA and CDR2 FQGNSA. In nucleotides, the CDR3 is TGTGCCAGCAGCTTAGGGCTAGCGGGGCAGCAGTTCTTC. This codes for CASSLGLAGQQFF. The full variable domain, completed using reference TRBV7-2 and TRBJ2-1, is GAGVSQSPSNKVTEKGKDVELRCDPISGHTALYWYRQSLGQGLEFLIYFQGNSAPDKSGLPSDRFSAERTGGSVSTLTIQRTQQEDSAVYLCASSLGLAGQQFFGPGTRLTVL.

There are a few counts of this clone. The chain carries TRBV25-1 and TRBJ1-2; D is ambiguous. The ends were cut back, 3 bases at V and 6 bases at J, with 17 bases in the middle. Germline CDR1 and CDR2: MGHDK and SYGVNS. The CDR3 spans 15 residues. The CDR3 sequence: CASSDLRRGVHGYTF. CDR3 nucleotide sequence: TGTGCCAGCAGTGATCTCCGGCGCGGGGTCCATGGCTACACCTTC.

This clone turned up a few times. The V call is TRBV30, the J call TRBJ2-2; D is undetermined. V was cut by 3 bases and J by 6 bases, with 8 bases left in between. Germline loops: CDR1 GTSNPN, CDR2 SVGIG (reference sequence). The CDR3 consists of 12 residues. This chain's CDR3 is CAWSPYPGELFF. The CDR3 DNA reads as TGTGCCTGGAGCCCCTACCCCGGGGAGCTGTTTTTT. Filled out from reference TRBV30 and TRBJ2-2, the complete variable domain reads SQTIHQWPATLVQPVGSPLSLECTVEGTSNPNLYWYRQAAGRGLQLLFYSVGIGQISSEVPQNLSASRPQDRQFILSSKKLLLSDSGFYLCAWSPYPGELFFGEGSRLTVL.

This clone has just a few counts. The rearrangement uses TRBV29-1 and TRBJ2-1; D gene unclear. Germline lookup yields CDR1 SQVTM and CDR2 ANQGSEA. V was clipped by 6 bases and J by 3 bases, with 9 bases between them. The length of the CDR3 is 12 residues. The CDR3 coding sequence is TGCAGCGTCCAGGCCTACTACAATGAGCAGTTCTTC. This translates into CSVQAYYNEQFF.

A few counts support this clone. J is TRBJ2-7 and V is TRBV21-1; the table calls TRBD1, which could not be checked here. TRBV21-1 is assigned pseudogene status. This CDR3 has 12 residues. The CDR3 sequence: CASRRQGDEQYF. The DNA of the CDR3 is TGTGCCAGCAGACGCCAGGGGGACGAGCAGTACTTC.

In this sample, this clone turned up a few times. Other nucleotide sequences from this sample produce the same CDR3. The gene calls are TRBV4-2 and TRBJ2-1; the match to TRBD1 covers 7 bases. The CDR3 loop spans 17 amino acids. V trimming: 1 base; J trimming: 0 bases; junction bases outside the gene matches: 6. The V gene's germline CDR1 is LGHNA and CDR2 YNFKEQ. Here the CDR3 reads CASSQVGGGSSYNEQFF. The DNA of the CDR3 is TGTGCCAGCAGCCAAGTAGGGGGCGGTAGCTCCTACAATGAGCAGTTCTTC.

This clone occurred a few times. J is TRBJ1-2 and V is TRBV30, with D tentatively TRBD1 (5 bases). The V gene's germline CDR1 is GTSNPN and CDR2 SVGIG (reference sequence). Trimming cost V 0 bases and J 4 bases, with 18 bases left between them. The CDR3 sequence is 16 residues long. In DNA form, the CDR3 reads TGTGCCTGGAGTGTACTAGGGACCGCACTGGGCTATGGCTACACCTTC. It specifies CAWSVLGTALGYGYTF.

A few counts support this clone. The chain links TRBV25-1 to TRBJ2-1, with TRBD1 matching over 8 bases. Germline V gives CDR1 MGHDK, CDR2 SYGVNS. The CDR3 length is 13 residues. Trimming cost V 5 bases and J 7 bases; bases outside gene matches: 4. This CDR3 is CASSTGQGNEQFF. The CDR3 region has the DNA TGTGCCAGCAGTACCGGACAGGGTAATGAGCAGTTCTTC. The complete variable domain, with remaining parts taken from reference TRBV25-1 and TRBJ2-1, reads EADIYQTPRYLVIGTGKKITLECSQTMGHDKMYWYQQDPGMELHLIHYSYGVNSTEKGDLSSESTVSRIRTEHFPLTLESARPSHTSQYLCASSTGQGNEQFFGPGTRLTVL.